The 5 T cell receptor beta chains in this list originate from one sample, sequenced in a study of T cell responses to AZD1222 COVID-19 vaccine. This table comes from immunoSEQ multiplex PCR, and its TCRdb copy is limited to in-frame clones, with some not included. The sample carries over 70,000 clones, just over 85% recorded once. Here the sequenced sample was peripheral blood, taken on day 0 of MenACWY control vaccination. These TCRs come from an adult in good health.

CDR3 coding DNA: TGTGCCAGCTCACTTCTACAGACCTCCTTGGGGAATGAGCAGTTCTTC. Protein: CASSLLQTSLGNEQFF. The chain joins TRBV18 to TRBJ2-1; D is unclear. Trimming took off 4 bases at V and 7 bases at J, with 20 bases between the two ends. The CDR3 contains 16 residues. CDR1 is KGHSH, CDR2 LQKENI, per germline.

J is TRBJ1-4 and V is TRBV10-3, with D perhaps TRBD1 (5 bases). The germline V gene encodes CDR1 ENHRY and CDR2 SYGVKD. Trimming removed 4 bases at V and 0 bases at J, with 18 bases between. This CDR3 has 18 amino acids. The CDR3 region has the DNA TGTGCCATCAGTGCGGGGACGGCGGCCACAGCAACTAATGAAAAACTGTTTTTT. Protein sequence: CAISAGTAATATNEKLFF.

This sequence joins TRBV6-6 and TRBJ1-6; 7 bases agree with TRBD1. The V and J ends lost 4 bases and 5 bases, in that order; junction bases with no gene match: 5. Germline V gene lookup returns CDR1 MNHNY and CDR2 SVGAGI (reference sequence). The CDR3 sequence is 15 residues long. The CDR3 bases are TGTGCCAGCAGTTCGACAGGGTTCGATAATTCACCCCTCCACTTT. Translating gives CASSSTGFDNSPLHF.

The chain joins TRBV25-1 to TRBJ1-2; D not certain. The ends were cut back, 3 bases at V and 1 base at J, with 12 bases in the middle. This CDR3 has 15 amino acids. Germline CDR1 and CDR2: MGHDK and SYGVNS. This CDR3 is CASSDPAGSNYGYTF. Here the CDR3 DNA reads TGTGCCAGCAGTGACCCCGCGGGTAGTAACTATGGCTACACCTTC.

This clone was detected only once. The V call is TRBV11-2, the J call TRBJ2-7, with TRBD2 matching 11 bases. Germline CDR1 SGHAT, CDR2 FQNNGV. The V gene end was trimmed by 4 bases and the J gene end by 2 bases; junction bases not matched to a gene: 7. This CDR3 spans 16 amino acids. The CDR3 is CASSSLAGGYAYEQYF. The CDR3 coding sequence is TGTGCCAGCAGCTCCCTAGCGGGGGGCTACGCCTACGAGCAGTACTTC. Full variable domain (outside the CDR3, taken from reference TRBV11-2 and TRBJ2-7): EAGVAQSPRYKIIEKRQSVAFWCNPISGHATLYWYQQILGQGPKLLIQFQNNGVVDDSQLPKDRFSAERLKGVDSTLKIQPAKLEDSAVYLCASSSLAGGYAYEQYFGPGTRLTVT.